The next 31 T cell receptor beta chains were all read from a single sample in a study of blood T cell repertoires in COVID-19. Data came from immunoSEQ multiplex PCR; TCRdb stores just in-frame clones and leaves some out. The sample carries 15,000 to 20,000 clones, around 81% recorded once. The sequenced material came from peripheral blood. Every receptor here comes from a man between 40 and 49 years old with active or convalescent COVID-19.

V and J are TRBV5-1 and TRBJ2-1, with TRBD2 identical over 7 bases. This CDR3 spans 13 amino acids. V gave up 8 bases and J gave up 4 bases; unmatched junction bases: 6. Germline V gives CDR1 SGHRS, CDR2 YFSETQ. The CDR3 region is CASTREGYNEQFF. CDR3 DNA: TGCGCCAGTACAAGGGAGGGATACAATGAGCAGTTCTTC.

The chain carries TRBV2 and TRBJ2-5; no clear D. Trimming took 4 bases from V and 3 from J, leaving 6 bases between them. This CDR3 has 12 residues. Per the germline V gene, CDR1 is SNHLY and CDR2 is FYNNEI. In nucleotides, the CDR3 is TGTGCCAGCAGTGCACGAGAAGAGACCCAGTACTTC. Its translation is CASSAREETQYF.

The V and J genes are TRBV20-1 and TRBJ1-2, with D unresolved. From germline, CDR1 is DFQATT and CDR2 SNEGSKA (reference sequence). There are 11 residues in the CDR3. Trimming shortened V by 6 bases and J by 4 bases, and 9 bases separated the two germline ends. CDR3 in DNA: TGCAGTGCCCCGGGATTCTATGGCTACACCTTC. It translates to CSAPGFYGYTF.

The rearrangement joins TRBV19 to TRBJ2-3, with 7 nucleotides matching TRBD2. This CDR3 contains 13 residues. V gave up 3 bases and J gave up 8 bases; unmatched junction bases: 5. CDR1 LNHDA and CDR2 SQIVND come from the germline V gene (reference sequence). Here the CDR3 DNA reads TGTGCCAGTAGTATCAGGGAGGGCGGTACGCAGTATTTT. Residues: CASSIREGGTQYF.

This chain joins TRBV3-1 (or the pseudogene TRBV3-2) and TRBJ2-5, with D tentatively TRBD2 (5 bases). The germline V and J ends were trimmed by 5 bases and 5 bases, with 15 bases remaining between them. The CDR3 extends over 14 amino acids. CDR1 LGHDT and CDR2 YNNKEL come from the germline V gene (reference sequence). As DNA, the CDR3 is TGTGCCAGCAGCGTATCCGGGATTTTTGAGACCCAGTACTTC. As protein: CASSVSGIFETQYF.

The CDR3 spells CASSSGTETDTQYF. The DNA for the CDR3 is TGTGCCAGCAGTTCCGGGACAGAAACAGATACGCAGTATTTT. The chain links TRBV27 to TRBJ2-3; 7 positions agree with TRBD1. The germline V gene encodes CDR1 MNHEY and CDR2 SMNVEV (reference sequence). V shed 4 bases, J shed 3 bases, and the junction held 4 bases outside the gene matches. The CDR3 runs 14 residues.

The chain employs TRBV6-6 and TRBJ2-1, with a weak D call TRBD2 (6 bases). CDR3 size: 13 residues. The V gene lost 5 bases and the J gene lost 5 bases, with 10 bases spanning the gap. Germline CDR1 reads MNHNY; CDR2 reads SVGAGI (reference sequence). DNA of the CDR3: TGTGCCAGCAGTGAGGGACTCGACAATGAGCAGTTCTTC. Residues: CASSEGLDNEQFF.

The chain combines TRBV19 with TRBJ2-3; D gene uncertain. There are 14 residues in the CDR3. Trimming removed 4 bases at V and 6 bases at J, with 14 bases between. CDR1 and CDR2 (germline): LNHDA, SQIVND (reference sequence). This CDR3 is CASSKRLPTDTQYF. The CDR3 DNA reads TGTGCCAGTAGTAAGCGTCTTCCGACGGATACGCAGTATTTT.

The CDR3 protein is CASSQGAWTPNTGELFF. CDR3 in DNA: TGTGCCAGCAGCCAAGGAGCTTGGACACCAAACACCGGGGAGCTGTTTTTT. V usage is TRBV4-2 and J usage is TRBJ2-2; D may be TRBD1 (5 bases). The CDR3 runs 17 residues. V gave up 1 base and J gave up 2 bases, with 14 bases separating them. CDR1 and CDR2 (germline): LGHNA, YNFKEQ.

The chain couples TRBV29-1 to TRBJ2-7, with D hard to call. Germline CDR1 and CDR2: SQVTM and ANQGSEA. V was trimmed by 4 bases and J by 2 bases, leaving 9 bases between them. The CDR3 runs to 12 residues. The CDR3 region is CSVVDQTYEQYF. The DNA of the CDR3 is TGCAGCGTTGTAGACCAAACCTACGAGCAGTACTTC.

The V call is TRBV29-1, the J call TRBJ1-4; 7 bases map to TRBD1. After removal of 4 bases from V and 7 bases from J, the junction contained 3 bases not matched to a gene. This CDR3 is built from 12 residues. Germline-derived CDR1 and CDR2 are SQVTM and ANQGSEA. The CDR3 nucleotides read TGCAGCGTTGGACAGGGCTCTGAAAAACTGTTTTTT. It is translated as CSVGQGSEKLFF.

Comment on this clone: The junction does not match germline at one end; this may be a read error. The chain links TRBV7-9 to TRBJ1-5; 7 bases line up with TRBD1. Germline loops: CDR1 SEHNR, CDR2 FQNEAQ (reference sequence). The CDR3 has 16 amino acids. CDR3: CASSFEGAGSNQLQHF. For the CDR3, the DNA is TGTGCCAGCAGCTTCGAGGGGGCTGGAAGCAATCAGCTCCAGCATTTT.

In its sample, this clone was seen once. This chain connects TRBV5-1 to TRBJ1-2; maybe TRBD1 (6 bases). CDR3 length equals 12 residues. Germline-derived CDR1 and CDR2 are SGHRS and YFSETQ. Trimming left V 4 bases short and J 4 bases short, with 8 bases between. CDR3 DNA sequence: TGCGCCAGCAGCGGGGACACCTATGGCTACACCTTC. It encodes CASSGDTYGYTF.

The rearrangement joins TRBV9 to TRBJ1-3; no clear D gene. Germline CDR1 reads SGDLS; CDR2 reads YYNGEE. V lost 2 bases, J lost 2 bases, and 5 bases lay in between. The CDR3 runs 13 residues. The chain's CDR3 is CASSVSTGNTIYF. The CDR3 bases are TGTGCCAGCAGCGTTAGTACTGGAAACACCATATATTTT.

The J gene is TRBJ1-2, the V gene TRBV5-1; D gene uncertain. The CDR3 is 14 residues long. V dropped 0 bases and J dropped 8 bases, with 14 bases sitting between them. CDR1 and CDR2 from the germline V gene are SGHRS and YFSETQ. This CDR3 reads CASSLDLLGDGYTF. CDR3 nucleotide sequence: TGCGCCAGCAGCTTGGATCTACTAGGCGACGGCTACACCTTC.

The chain combines TRBV7-9 with TRBJ1-2; no reliable D call. The germline CDR1 and CDR2 sequences are SEHNR and FQNEAQ (reference sequence). This CDR3 spans 13 amino acids. V was trimmed by 1 base and J by 7 bases, leaving 10 bases between them. The CDR3 protein is CASSLGSFPGYTF. CDR3 DNA: TGTGCCAGCAGCTTAGGTTCCTTCCCTGGCTACACCTTC.

This clone came up once. Here the CDR3 reads CASSVDSGGNTIYF. In nucleotides, the CDR3 is TGTGCCAGCAGCGTAGACAGCGGAGGAAACACCATATATTTT. V gene TRBV7-2 combines with J gene TRBJ1-3; TRBD1 is a possible D gene (5 bases). Germline CDR1 and CDR2: SGHTA and FQGNSA. CDR3 length equals 14 residues. The germline V and J ends were trimmed by 5 bases and 4 bases, with 12 bases remaining between them.

Here the CDR3 reads CASSLNRASGNTIYF. The CDR3 DNA sequence: TGTGCCAGCAGCTTAAACAGGGCCTCTGGAAACACCATATATTTT. J is TRBJ1-3 and V is TRBV7-8; TRBD1 is a possible D gene (6 bases). The V gene lost 2 bases and the J gene lost 0 bases, with 8 bases spanning the gap. Germline V gene data show CDR1 as SGHVS and CDR2 as FQNEAQ. This CDR3 is 15 amino acids long.

Of note for this clone: The junction differs from germline at one of its ends, possibly a read error. The chain has TRBV6-1 and TRBJ2-3, with TRBD2 identical over 11 bases. Germline CDR1 reads MNHNS; CDR2 reads SASEGT. The CDR3 contains 18 residues. CDR3 sequence reads: CASSEAGTSGLTRGVGGF. The DNA for the CDR3 is TGTGCCAGCAGTGAAGCGGGGACTAGCGGTCTGACGCGTGGGGTTGGGGGGTTT.

V and J are TRBV7-9 and TRBJ1-1; unclear D gene. Germline CDR1 and CDR2: SEHNR and FQNEAQ (reference sequence). The length of the CDR3 is 15 residues. V lost 3 bases and J lost 1, with 12 bases in between. CDR3 in amino acids: CASSFGWATNTEAFF. Here the CDR3 DNA reads TGTGCCAGCAGCTTTGGATGGGCCACGAACACTGAAGCTTTCTTT.

The V and J genes are TRBV27 and TRBJ1-1, with D tentatively TRBD1 (5 bases). V gave up 2 bases and J gave up 4 bases, with 8 bases separating them. The germline CDR1 and CDR2 sequences are MNHEY and SMNVEV (reference sequence). The CDR3 contains 13 residues. The CDR3 sequence is CASSLIGATEAFF. As DNA, the CDR3 is TGTGCCAGCAGTTTAATTGGGGCCACTGAAGCTTTCTTT.

The chain has TRBV5-8 and TRBJ1-1; D perhaps matches TRBD1 (5 bases). Germline values: CDR1 SGHTS, CDR2 YDEGEE. Trimming pared 1 base from V and 3 bases from J, leaving 16 bases between. The CDR3 runs to 16 residues. The CDR3 coding sequence is TGTGCCAGCAGCTTGAGTTCAGGGCGGATCCACACTGAAGCTTTCTTT. Its translation: CASSLSSGRIHTEAFF.

The V and J genes are TRBV3-1 (or the pseudogene TRBV3-2) and TRBJ2-1, with 8 bases aligning to TRBD2. The CDR3 length is 19 residues. V was clipped by 0 bases and J by 7 bases; unmatched bases: 17. Germline CDR1 reads LGHDT; CDR2 reads YNNKEL (reference sequence). CDR3 loop: CASSQDGRICGGLGNEQFF. CDR3 coding DNA: TGTGCCAGCAGCCAAGATGGCCGTATATGCGGGGGGTTAGGGAATGAGCAGTTCTTC.

The V gene is TRBV7-2, the J gene TRBJ2-1; D might be TRBD2 (6 bases). The germline V gene has CDR1 SGHTA and CDR2 FQGNSA. The CDR3 covers 15 residues. V was cut by 5 bases and J by 4 bases, with 15 bases left in between. The CDR3 sequence: CASSPVGGLYNEQFF. The CDR3 region has the DNA TGTGCCAGCAGCCCCGTCGGGGGATTATACAATGAGCAGTTCTTC.

This clone was detected only once. The rearrangement links TRBV6-1 to TRBJ1-6; 10 positions agree with TRBD1. Trimming took 1 base from V and 9 from J; bases not matched to a gene: 9. The CDR3 runs 17 residues. The germline V gene encodes CDR1 MNHNS and CDR2 SASEGT. In DNA form, the CDR3 reads TGTGCCAGCAGTGAAGTCCCCCGACAGGGGGCGCCTTCACCCCTCCACTTT. Translated, it gives CASSEVPRQGAPSPLHF.

The chain links TRBV4-3 to TRBJ1-1; D gene unclear. This CDR3 region has 14 residues. Germline-derived CDR1 and CDR2 are LGHNA and YSLEER. V was cut by 0 bases and J by 3 bases, with 8 bases left in between. The CDR3 loop reads CASSQDGEDTEAFF. Written as DNA, the CDR3 is TGCGCCAGCAGCCAAGACGGGGAGGACACTGAAGCTTTCTTT.

The chain combines TRBV7-2 with TRBJ2-7; 7 bases match TRBD1. The CDR3 length is 15 residues. Germline V lookup: CDR1 SGHTA, CDR2 FQGNSA. With V trimmed by 6 bases and J by 3 bases, 11 bases remained unmatched. The CDR3 region is CASSRTGTVLYEQYF. The CDR3 nucleotides are TGTGCCAGCAGTCGAACCGGGACAGTTCTCTACGAGCAGTACTTC.

This chain connects TRBV30 to TRBJ2-7; 10 nucleotides agree with TRBD2. This CDR3 is 17 amino acids long. The trim removed 2 bases at V and 2 bases at J, leaving 12 bases unmatched. Germline CDR1 is GTSNPN and CDR2 is SVGIG (reference sequence). In DNA, the CDR3 is TGTGCCTGGAGTAACTTACTAGCGGGGAGGTCAGCCTACGAGCAGTACTTC. This sequence encodes CAWSNLLAGRSAYEQYF.

The chain has TRBV28 and TRBJ1-3, with 10 bases matching TRBD1. CDR3 length equals 17 residues. Trimming cost V 6 bases and J 0 bases; bases outside gene matches: 8. CDR1 is MDHEN, CDR2 SYDVKM, per germline. CDR3 DNA sequence: TGTGCCAGCAGCGACAGGGGGCTTAGGCACTCTGGAAACACCATATATTTT. It codes for CASSDRGLRHSGNTIYF.

Only one count was recorded for this clone. The chain is built from TRBV18 and TRBJ1-5; D gene uncertain. Germline-derived CDR1 and CDR2 are KGHSH and LQKENI. CDR3 length: 14 amino acids. Trimming left V 1 base short and J 3 bases short, with 7 bases between. The DNA of the CDR3 is TGTGCCAGCTCACCACGAGAAACCAATCAGCCCCAGCATTTT. Translating gives CASSPRETNQPQHF.

This chain connects TRBV3-1 (or the pseudogene TRBV3-2) to TRBJ2-3; D might be TRBD2 (6 bases). With 3 bases removed from V and 2 bases from J, the gap between germline ends came to 12 bases. CDR1 LGHDT and CDR2 YNNKEL come from the germline V gene (reference sequence). The CDR3 runs 15 residues. The CDR3 is CASSQWDSSTDTQYF. DNA for the CDR3: TGTGCCAGCAGCCAGTGGGACTCCTCCACAGATACGCAGTATTTT.